This T cell receptor (beta chain) was sequenced in a study of T cells in Graves' hyperthyroidism and ophthalmopathy. Stable disease denoted Graves' hyperthyroidism without ophthalmopathy progression within 18 months. Uncontrolled infection, other autoimmune disease, pregnancy or lactation led to exclusion. This sample holds PBMCs from roughly 10 ml fresh peripheral blood. Amplified TCR beta CDR3 regions derived from RNA transcripts. TCR CDR3 regions were first amplified by RT-PCR with HTBI primers. Via MiXCR, TCRdb re-called the multiplex PCR reads, giving one row per CDR3 protein. The sample yields around 350,000 distinct CDR3 sequences, 15% to 20% seen once. V gave up 2 bases and J gave up 4 bases, with 11 bases separating them. The CDR3 runs 14 residues. From germline, CDR1 is SNHLY and CDR2 FYNNEI. This clonotype showed up many times.

This receptor was obtained from a woman under 30 with Graves' hyperthyroidism. The rearrangement links TRBV2 to TRBJ2-5; D is uncertain. The sequencing input was blood. The CDR3 reads CASSERVLGETQYF. The CDR3, as DNA: TGTGCCAGCAGTGAACGGGTACTCGGAGAGACCCAGTACTTC.